These 15 T cell receptor beta chains came from one sample sequenced in a study of blood T cell repertoires in COVID-19 (dated by TCRdb to 2020 to 2022). Library method: the immunoSEQ multiplex PCR assay. TCRdb obtained this table from immuneACCESS and retained in-frame rearrangements with V and J assigned. These tables miss some clones; where compared with another copy, unresolved V genes account for less than half of the shortfall, and the remainder is unexplained. For this sample the table gives 200,000 to 250,000 clones, of which 86% were detected only once. The leading ten clones occupy 2.2% of the sample. Material for sequencing was peripheral blood. These receptors all come from a woman in her fifties or sixties with acute or convalescent COVID-19.

V is TRBV12-3 or TRBV12-4 and J is TRBJ1-1; the D is unclear. With 6 bases removed from V and 11 bases from J, the gap between germline ends came to 13 bases. CDR3 length: 11 amino acids. CDR3 region: CASSLRVEAFF. The CDR3, as DNA: TGTGCCAGCAGCCTTCGGGTAGAGGCTTTCTTT.

CDR3 in amino acids: CSVGSGGGTGELFF. The CDR3 DNA reads TGCAGCGTTGGTAGCGGGGGAGGCACCGGGGAGCTGTTTTTT. The chain is built from TRBV29-1 and TRBJ2-2, with 9 bases that match TRBD2. The CDR3 is 14 residues long. Trimming cost V 4 bases and J 4 bases; bases outside gene matches: 4. Germline CDR1 is SQVTM and CDR2 is ANQGSEA.

The J gene is TRBJ1-4, the V gene TRBV7-9, with TRBD1 matching over 7 bases. Germline V gene data show CDR1 as SEHNR and CDR2 as FQNEAQ (reference sequence). Losses at the gene ends were 4 bases for V and 3 bases for J; bases not matched to a gene: 2. CDR3 length: 14 residues. The CDR3 DNA reads TGTGCCAGCAGCTGGGACAGTTCTAATGAAAAACTGTTTTTT. Translation gives CASSWDSSNEKLFF.

Here the CDR3 reads CAWGDRTYPNGYTF. The CDR3, as DNA: TGTGCCTGGGGGGACAGAACCTACCCTAATGGCTACACCTTC. The chain uses TRBV30 and TRBJ1-2; 7 nucleotides line up with TRBD1. The V segment lost 5 bases and the J segment 6 bases; nucleotides outside the gene matches: 12. Looked up from germline, CDR1 is GTSNPN and CDR2 is SVGIG (reference sequence). This CDR3 spans 14 amino acids.

V and J are TRBV7-2 and TRBJ2-1; TRBD2 matches at 11 bases. The CDR3 has 17 amino acids. V shed 5 bases, J shed 2 bases, and the junction held 8 bases outside the gene matches. The germline V gene has CDR1 SGHTA and CDR2 FQGNSA. This CDR3 reads CASSRTSGGATYNEQFF. In DNA form, the CDR3 reads TGTGCCAGCAGCCGTACTAGCGGGGGAGCAACCTACAATGAGCAGTTCTTC.

The gene calls are TRBV7-9 and TRBJ2-3, with TRBD2 matching over 13 bases. From germline, CDR1 is SEHNR and CDR2 FQNEAQ (reference sequence). CDR3 size: 15 residues. V dropped 5 bases and J dropped 5; count of bases not matched to a gene: 4. Here the CDR3 DNA reads TGTGCCAGCAGCCAAGGACTAGCGGGAGTAGATACGCAGTATTTT. This translates into CASSQGLAGVDTQYF.

The rearrangement joins TRBV19 to TRBJ1-5; the match to TRBD1 covers 9 bases. The CDR3 is 17 residues long. Germline assignment: CDR1 LNHDA and CDR2 SQIVND (reference sequence). The J segment lost 1 base and the V segment lost 6 bases, leaving 10 bases of the junction unmatched. The CDR3 is CASRGQGGIGSNQPQHF. In nucleotides, the CDR3 is TGTGCCAGTAGGGGACAGGGAGGGATTGGGAGCAATCAGCCCCAGCATTTT. Full variable domain (rest looked up from reference TRBV19 and TRBJ1-5): DGGITQSPKYLFRKEGQNVTLSCEQNLNHDAMYWYRQDPGQGLRLIYYSQIVNDFQKGDIAEGYSVSREKKESFPLTVTSAQKNPTAFYLCASRGQGGIGSNQPQHFGDGTRLSIL.

This clone was seen a few times. The chain links TRBV6-5 to TRBJ1-1; D possibly corresponds to TRBD1 (6 bases). CDR1 and CDR2 from the germline V gene are MNHEY and SVGAGI. V gave up 8 bases and J gave up 3 bases, with 13 bases separating them. The CDR3 length is 13 residues. The CDR3 nucleotides read TGTGCCAGCCTTAAACGGACAGACACTGAAGCTTTCTTT. Translation: CASLKRTDTEAFF.

The chain recombines TRBV7-8 with TRBJ1-1; no clear D. The CDR3 sequence is 14 residues long. Germline lookup yields CDR1 SGHVS and CDR2 FQNEAQ. V was pared by 0 bases and J by 0 bases, with 5 bases between. CDR3 sequence (DNA): TGTGCCAGCAGCTTAGCAGCGATGAACACTGAAGCTTTCTTT. It translates to CASSLAAMNTEAFF.

The chain recombines TRBV4-1 with TRBJ1-1; no definite D call. Trimming shortened V by 7 bases and J by 3 bases, and 12 bases separated the two germline ends. The CDR3 extends over 13 amino acids. Germline V gene data show CDR1 as MGHRA and CDR2 as YSYEKL. CDR3 sequence reads: CASTLFWDTEAFF. CDR3 nucleotides: TGCGCCAGCACACTATTTTGGGACACTGAAGCTTTCTTT.

The genes are TRBV7-2 and TRBJ2-3; TRBD1 agrees at 7 bases. Germline lookup yields CDR1 SGHTA and CDR2 FQGNSA. V gave up 1 base and J gave up 1 base; unmatched junction bases: 5. This CDR3 spans 16 amino acids. CDR3 residues: CASSLGPTGGTDTQYF. Here the CDR3 DNA reads TGTGCCAGCAGCTTAGGCCCAACAGGGGGCACAGATACGCAGTATTTT.

The genes are TRBV28 and TRBJ2-1, with 9 bases matching TRBD2. The CDR3 is 16 amino acids. J was trimmed by 8 bases and V by 3 bases; bases with no gene match: 11. In germline, CDR1 is MDHEN, CDR2 SYDVKM. CDR3 residues: CASSFYLAGVSDEQFF. As DNA, the CDR3 is TGTGCCAGCAGTTTTTATTTAGCGGGAGTGTCGGATGAGCAGTTCTTC.

In nucleotides, the CDR3 is TGTGCCAGCAGCCAAGTGGCGGGACAGGGATACTACGAGCAGTACTTC. This encodes CASSQVAGQGYYEQYF. This chain links TRBV4-2 with TRBJ2-7, with 9 positions matching TRBD1. From germline, CDR1 is LGHNA and CDR2 YNFKEQ. This CDR3 has 16 amino acids. V was pared by 1 base and J by 3 bases, with 7 bases of the junction left unmatched.

This clone was seen just once. J is TRBJ2-7 and V is TRBV6-6; a weak D match, TRBD1 (6 bases). CDR3 length: 13 amino acids. The V gene's germline CDR1 is MNHNY and CDR2 SVGAGI (reference sequence). V was cut by 7 bases and J by 3 bases, with 13 bases left in between. The CDR3 loop is CASTHGQFYEQYF. DNA for the CDR3: TGTGCCAGCACCCACGGACAGTTCTACGAGCAGTACTTC.

The chain joins TRBV5-6 to TRBJ2-5; D is unclear. Trimming shortened V by 4 bases and J by 4 bases, and 17 bases separated the two germline ends. Germline CDR1 reads SGHDT; CDR2 reads YYEEEE. The CDR3 totals 15 residues. CDR3 sequence: CASSIGWQPGETQYF. CDR3 coding DNA: TGTGCCAGCAGCATTGGATGGCAGCCAGGAGAGACCCAGTACTTC.